The TCR beta chain under discussion was sequenced for a study of blood T cell repertoires in COVID-19. For the study at large: Acute and convalescent COVID-19 samples came from the United States, Italy and Spain. The analysed material was cDNA or gDNA that came from T cells, B-cell-depleted T cells, or PBMCs.

TCRdb's copy holds only in-frame clones and misses some; the assay was immunoSEQ multiplex PCR. The sample contains 150,000 to 160,000 clones, roughly 80% of which appear only once. V lost 5 bases and J lost 7; bases outside the gene matches: 13. This CDR3 region has 14 residues. Germline values: CDR1 GTSNPN, CDR2 SVGIG (reference sequence). The source material was peripheral blood. This rearrangement joins TRBV30 to TRBJ1-2, with 7 positions matching TRBD1. This sequence was found in a man older than 75 with acute or convalescent COVID-19. The CDR3: CAWEAKQGTGGYTF. In DNA, the CDR3 is TGTGCCTGGGAAGCTAAACAGGGGACGGGTGGCTACACCTTC.